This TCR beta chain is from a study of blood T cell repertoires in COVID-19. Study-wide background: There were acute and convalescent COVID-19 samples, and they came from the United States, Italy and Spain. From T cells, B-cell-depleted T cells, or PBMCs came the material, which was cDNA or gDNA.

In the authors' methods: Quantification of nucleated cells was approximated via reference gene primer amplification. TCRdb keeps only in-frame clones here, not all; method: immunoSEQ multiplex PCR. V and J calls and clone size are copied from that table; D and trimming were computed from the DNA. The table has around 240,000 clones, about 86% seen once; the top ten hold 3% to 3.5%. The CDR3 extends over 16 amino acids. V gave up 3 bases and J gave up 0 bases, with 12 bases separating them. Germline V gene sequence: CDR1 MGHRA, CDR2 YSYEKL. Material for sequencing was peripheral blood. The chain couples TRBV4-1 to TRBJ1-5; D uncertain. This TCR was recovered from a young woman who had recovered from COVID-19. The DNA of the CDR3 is TGCGCCAGCAGCCATACCGCGGATCCTAGCAATCAGCCCCAGCATTTT. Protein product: CASSHTADPSNQPQHF.